This record looks at one TCR beta chain sequence and its context. Its antigen is undetermined. This record comes from a study of T cells in Graves' hyperthyroidism and ophthalmopathy. General study results and limits: Prediction of ophthalmopathy progression came a median around 6.1 months pre-onset. Ophthalmopathy and stable hyperthyroidism were separated by a 13 V-J model. Most thyroid-expanded clonotypes above 0.001 were also found in blood.

RNA transcripts were the template for amplifying TCR beta CDR3 regions. Carried out on the TCR CDR3, a first-round RT-PCR used the HTBI primer set. TCRdb redid the calling of the multiplex PCR reads with MiXCR, one entry per CDR3 protein. The data contain 480,000 or so distinct CDR3 sequences, approximately 49% of them singletons. Uncontrolled infections, other autoimmune diseases, pregnancy or lactation led to exclusion of patients. Material for sequencing was peripheral blood or thyroid tissue (not recorded which). The clonotype originates from an adult woman with Graves' disease, either hyperthyroidism or ophthalmopathy (not recorded which).

The CDR3 DNA reads as TGTGCCAGCAGCTATGACTCTGGGGCCAACGTCCTGACTTTC. This gives the protein CASSYDSGANVLTF. The rearrangement links TRBV7-2 to TRBJ2-6; D remains ambiguous. The CDR3 runs to 14 residues. Trimming shortened V by 4 bases and J by 0 bases, and 4 bases separated the two germline ends. Germline V lookup: CDR1 SGHTA, CDR2 FQGNSA.